This T cell receptor beta chain was found in a study of CXCR3-negative and CXCR3-positive naive CD8 T cells. Overall study context: A total of 150 million or so TRB reads was generated, with about 1.5 +/- 0.3 million per library.

Naive CD8+ T cells showed a CD45RO-CCR7+CD27+CD95- phenotype. With respect to this clonotype: What it binds is not known.

Study-wide findings and caveats: Researchers reported similar TRBV-TRBJ usage in naive CXCR3-negative and CXCR3-positive cells, though memory differed. Diversity ran similarly high across both naive subsets but far lower in memory CD8+ cells.

Via 5' RACE with UMI labels, TRB cDNA libraries were prepared. TCRdb reanalyzed the 5' RACE reads and collapses them to one entry per CDR3 protein, without DNA. The sample table includes around 90,000 distinct CDR3 sequences. This CDR3 region has 15 residues. The germline gives CDR1 SGHVS, CDR2 FNYEAQ. Sequences were obtained from naive CXCR3- CD8+ T cells from blood. Subset: CD45RO-CCR7+CD27+CD95- naive CD8+ T cells lacking CXCR3 (TNR3-). The chain combines TRBV7-6 with TRBJ2-7; TCRdb names TRBD1, which stays unverified in the absence of DNA. The receptor was derived from a human donor in good health. Some clones in this sample may be carry-over from other donors' samples. The CDR3: CASSSGQGERYEQYF.